These 27 T cell receptor beta chains came from one sample sequenced in a study of shared clonotypes between healthy human individuals. TCRdb's table, derived via immunoSEQ multiplex PCR, lists solely in-frame clones and lacks some. The sample lists about 1.5 million clones; around 97% were seen once. The sample taken for sequencing was naive CD4+ T cells sorted from blood. Subset defined: CD45RA+ positively selected. These receptors all stem from a man aged 30-40 years in good health.

V and J are TRBV29-1 and TRBJ1-1; D remains ambiguous. Trimming stripped 2 bases from V and 0 bases from J, with 7 bases between. Germline CDR1 is SQVTM and CDR2 is ANQGSEA. The CDR3 is 13 amino acids. As DNA, the CDR3 is TGCAGCGTTGAAATATTATTGAACACTGAAGCTTTCTTT. Its translation: CSVEILLNTEAFF.

This rearrangement joins TRBV6-1 to TRBJ1-1; D is uncertain. This CDR3 has 15 residues. V dropped 9 bases and J dropped 3 bases, with 20 bases sitting between them. Germline V gives CDR1 MNHNS, CDR2 SASEGT. CDR3 in amino acids: CASMRTVNGDTEAFF. The CDR3 DNA sequence: TGTGCCAGTATGAGAACTGTCAATGGGGACACTGAAGCTTTCTTT.

This chain connects TRBV12-1 to TRBJ1-2. TRBV12-1 is a documented pseudogene. The CDR3 length is 10 residues. CDR3 sequence: CANLDYFYTF. DNA of the CDR3: TGTGCCAACCTTGACTATTTCTACACCTTC.

V gene TRBV5-5 combines with J gene TRBJ1-4, with D perhaps matching TRBD1 (5 bases). Trimming removed 0 bases at V and 8 bases at J, with 20 bases between. The CDR3 covers 17 residues. Germline V gene data show CDR1 as SGHKS and CDR2 as YYEKEE (reference sequence). CDR3 sequence: CASSLAPMGTRGEKLFF. CDR3 DNA sequence: TGTGCCAGCAGCTTGGCCCCGATGGGGACCCGCGGGGAAAAACTGTTTTTT.

V is TRBV19 and J is TRBJ2-1; 7 nucleotides align to TRBD1. The germline gives CDR1 LNHDA, CDR2 SQIVND (reference sequence). The length of the CDR3 is 17 residues. V shed 5 bases, J shed 4 bases, and the junction held 14 bases outside the gene matches. CDR3 loop: CASSFDAGGSVYNEQFF. In nucleotides, the CDR3 is TGTGCCAGTAGTTTCGATGCAGGGGGAAGCGTATACAATGAGCAGTTCTTC.

This chain links TRBV5-1 with TRBJ2-7, with 9 bases identical to TRBD2. Germline lookup yields CDR1 SGHRS and CDR2 YFSETQ. Trimming took 1 base from V and 6 from J; bases not matched to a gene: 8. The CDR3 loop spans 15 amino acids. The DNA for the CDR3 is TGCGCCAGCAGCTTGCTTCTAGCGGGGTTGGGCGAGCAGTACTTC. Residues: CASSLLLAGLGEQYF.

Notes on this clone: Other DNA sequences within the sample encode an identical CDR3. V is TRBV5-1 and J is TRBJ2-3; TRBD1 is a possible D gene (6 bases). From germline, CDR1 is SGHRS and CDR2 YFSETQ. The CDR3 spans 15 residues. Trimming left V 2 bases short and J 1 base short, with 11 bases between. The CDR3 DNA sequence: TGCGCCAGCAGCTTTGGGGGCGCGGGCACAGATACGCAGTATTTT. It specifies CASSFGGAGTDTQYF.

The gene calls are TRBV27 and TRBJ2-7, with TRBD2 matching 11 bases. Germline CDR1 reads MNHEY; CDR2 reads SMNVEV (reference sequence). With 5 bases clipped from V and 3 bases from J, the junction kept 6 bases outside the gene matches. CDR3 size: 15 residues. CDR3 amino acids: CASSNSLAGVYEQYF. The CDR3 DNA reads as TGTGCCAGCAGTAACTCACTAGCGGGAGTCTACGAGCAGTACTTC.

The chain recombines TRBV5-1 with TRBJ2-2, with D unclear. CDR1 and CDR2 from the germline V gene are SGHRS and YFSETQ. This CDR3 is 15 amino acids long. The ends were cut back, 0 bases at V and 6 bases at J, with 12 bases in the middle. CDR3 bases: TGCGCCAGCAGCTTGGACCTCCCAACGGCCGGGGAGCTGTTTTTT. Protein sequence: CASSLDLPTAGELFF.

This clone was seen a single time. The chain uses TRBV5-4 and TRBJ2-2, with 10 bases lining up with TRBD2. The trim removed 4 bases at V and 4 bases at J, leaving 7 bases unmatched. This CDR3 contains 16 residues. Germline values: CDR1 SGHNT, CDR2 YYREEE (reference sequence). The CDR3 DNA reads as TGTGCCAGCAGCGTCCCGGGACTAGCGTCCACCGGGGAGCTGTTTTTT. Amino acid sequence: CASSVPGLASTGELFF.

V gene TRBV27 combines with J gene TRBJ2-7; D gene unclear. V gave up 3 bases and J gave up 0 bases, with 9 bases separating them. CDR1 and CDR2 from the germline V gene are MNHEY and SMNVEV (reference sequence). This CDR3 is built from 14 residues. CDR3 loop: CASSLQASSYEQYF. DNA for the CDR3: TGTGCCAGCAGTTTGCAAGCAAGCTCCTACGAGCAGTACTTC.

The gene calls are TRBV6-1 and TRBJ2-5; TRBD2 aligns across 9 bases. V lost 7 bases to trimming and J lost 4 bases; unmatched junction nucleotides: 7. Germline CDR1 reads MNHNS; CDR2 reads SASEGT. The CDR3 loop spans 14 amino acids. The CDR3 coding sequence is TGTGCCAGCAAAAGCGGGAGGTCAGGAGAGACCCAGTACTTC. It translates to CASKSGRSGETQYF.

J is TRBJ2-5 and V is TRBV5-1; 9 bases are shared with TRBD1. Germline lookup yields CDR1 SGHRS and CDR2 YFSETQ. V trimming: 4 bases; J trimming: 1 base; junction bases outside the gene matches: 8. The CDR3 length is 16 residues. CDR3 region: CASSPGDREGQETQYF. The CDR3 DNA sequence: TGCGCCAGCAGCCCGGGGGACAGGGAGGGCCAAGAGACCCAGTACTTC.

J is TRBJ2-1 and V is TRBV5-1; 9 nucleotides agree with TRBD1. The V and J ends lost 4 bases and 6 bases, in that order; junction bases with no gene match: 8. This CDR3 spans 15 amino acids. CDR1 is SGHRS, CDR2 YFSETQ, per germline. The CDR3 DNA reads TGCGCCAGCAGCCCGCGGGACAGGGTATCCAATGAGCAGTTCTTC. It codes for CASSPRDRVSNEQFF.

Comments on this clone: The germline gene is not matched at one end of the junction; a read error may be the cause. In the same sample, other DNA sequences code for this CDR3. The chain recombines TRBV7-7 with TRBJ2-7; no clear D. The germline V gene has CDR1 SSHAT and CDR2 FNYEAQ (reference sequence). The CDR3 extends over 13 amino acids. The CDR3 spells CASSLNRADEQYF. CDR3 sequence (DNA): TGTGCTAGCAGCTTAAACAGAGCAGACGAGCAGTACTTC.

The CDR3 DNA follows: TGTGCCAGCAGCCTTCGGTTAGCGGGGCAGTTCTTC. The encoded protein is CASSLRLAGQFF. V and J are TRBV13 and TRBJ2-1; TRBD2 matches at 7 bases. Germline V CDR1 and CDR2: PRHDT, FYEKMQ (reference sequence). This CDR3 is built from 12 residues. J was trimmed by 12 bases and V by 5 bases; bases with no gene match: 7.

The chain carries TRBV7-8 and TRBJ1-2, with D uncertain. Germline V gene data show CDR1 as SGHVS and CDR2 as FQNEAQ. Trimming took 1 base from V and 4 from J, leaving 10 bases between them. The CDR3 runs 14 residues. The CDR3 spells CASSLDRRAYGYTF. The DNA for the CDR3 is TGTGCCAGCAGCTTAGATCGCCGGGCCTATGGCTACACCTTC.

The chain recombines TRBV27 with TRBJ2-7; a possible D gene is TRBD2 (6 bases). The germline V gene has CDR1 MNHEY and CDR2 SMNVEV (reference sequence). CDR3 size: 15 residues. V lost 1 base and J lost 7, with 17 bases in between. The CDR3 DNA reads as TGTGCCAGCAGTTTATTTTTAGCGGCGGCTCGTGAGCAGTACTTC. This codes for CASSLFLAAAREQYF.

This CDR3 is CATRRDLNTGELFF. In DNA form, the CDR3 reads TGCGCCACCAGACGGGATTTGAACACCGGGGAGCTGTTTTTT. The V and J genes are TRBV10-2 and TRBJ2-2, with D maybe TRBD2 (5 bases). This CDR3 region has 14 residues. V was pared by 10 bases and J by 1 base, with 13 bases between. Germline CDR1 and CDR2: WSHSY and SAAADI.

The CDR3 protein is CASSQGETPQYF. CDR3 bases: TGTGCCAGCAGCCAAGGCGAGACTCCGCAGTATTTT. The gene calls are TRBV14 and TRBJ2-3; no clear D gene. In germline, CDR1 is SGHDN, CDR2 FVKESK. This CDR3 has 12 amino acids. The V end was cut by 1 base, the J end by 10 bases, with 9 bases between. Full variable domain (outside the CDR3, taken from reference TRBV14 and TRBJ2-3): EAGVTQFPSHSVIEKGQTVTLRCDPISGHDNLYWYRRVMGKEIKFLLHFVKESKQDESGMPNNRFLAERTGGTYSTLKVQPAELEDSGVYFCASSQGETPQYFGPGTRLTVL.

The chain uses TRBV6-5 and TRBJ1-4, with TRBD1 matching over 7 bases. Germline trimming cut 6 bases from V and 5 bases from J; bases unmatched to any gene: 6. The CDR3 loop spans 14 amino acids. Germline loops: CDR1 MNHEY, CDR2 SVGAGI. CDR3 in amino acids: CASRIGQANEKLFF. In DNA, the CDR3 is TGTGCCAGCAGAATCGGACAGGCAAATGAAAAACTGTTTTTT.

The J gene is TRBJ2-7, the V gene TRBV5-1; D might be TRBD1 (6 bases). This CDR3 has 15 amino acids. V was shortened by 0 bases and J by 5 bases, with 15 bases between the two germline ends. The germline V gene encodes CDR1 SGHRS and CDR2 YFSETQ. CDR3 DNA sequence: TGCGCCAGCAGCTTGGGTCACAGGGCAAACCACGAGCAGTACTTC. It translates to CASSLGHRANHEQYF.

Turning to this clone: The sample carries other DNA sequences with the same CDR3. The chain employs TRBV5-4 and TRBJ2-5; possible D gene TRBD2, 6 bases. Trimming stripped 5 bases from V and 2 bases from J, with 25 bases between. The CDR3 has 18 residues. The V gene's germline CDR1 is SGHNT and CDR2 YYREEE (reference sequence). CDR3 nucleotide sequence: TGTGCCAGCAGTCATCCCGGCGGGATGGGAACGAGACAAGAGACCCAGTACTTC. Residues: CASSHPGGMGTRQETQYF.

The CDR3 nucleotides read TGTGCCAGCAGCCAAGAAATCGGGCGAGCATACAATGAGCAGTTCTTC. Its translation: CASSQEIGRAYNEQFF. The chain has TRBV14 and TRBJ2-1; D is uncertain. V dropped 0 bases and J dropped 4 bases, with 13 bases sitting between them. The CDR3 runs 16 residues. From germline, CDR1 is SGHDN and CDR2 FVKESK.

CDR3 coding DNA: TGTGCCAGCAGTGGGGTGGGAGGCCTTCATAGCAATCAGCCCCAGCATTTT. It translates to CASSGVGGLHSNQPQHF. This chain uses TRBV2 with TRBJ1-5, with D unclear. The germline V gene encodes CDR1 SNHLY and CDR2 FYNNEI. V shed 4 bases and J shed 0 bases, with 16 bases lying between them. The CDR3 has 17 amino acids.

The chain couples TRBV28 to TRBJ2-1, with D unresolved. Looked up from germline, CDR1 is MDHEN and CDR2 is SYDVKM. V was clipped by 6 bases and J by 4 bases, with 7 bases between them. The CDR3 covers 12 residues. In DNA, the CDR3 is TGTGCCAGCAGCACCCTTTACAATGAGCAGTTCTTC. Amino acid sequence: CASSTLYNEQFF.

Concerning this clone itself: Other DNA sequences from this sample encode an identical CDR3 as well. The chain has TRBV7-9 and TRBJ2-1; D remains ambiguous. The germline V gene encodes CDR1 SEHNR and CDR2 FQNEAQ (reference sequence). V lost 3 bases, J lost 6 bases, and 6 bases lay in between. The CDR3 covers 12 residues. This chain's CDR3 is CASSLASNEQFF. In nucleotides, the CDR3 is TGTGCCAGCAGCTTGGCATCCAATGAGCAGTTCTTC.